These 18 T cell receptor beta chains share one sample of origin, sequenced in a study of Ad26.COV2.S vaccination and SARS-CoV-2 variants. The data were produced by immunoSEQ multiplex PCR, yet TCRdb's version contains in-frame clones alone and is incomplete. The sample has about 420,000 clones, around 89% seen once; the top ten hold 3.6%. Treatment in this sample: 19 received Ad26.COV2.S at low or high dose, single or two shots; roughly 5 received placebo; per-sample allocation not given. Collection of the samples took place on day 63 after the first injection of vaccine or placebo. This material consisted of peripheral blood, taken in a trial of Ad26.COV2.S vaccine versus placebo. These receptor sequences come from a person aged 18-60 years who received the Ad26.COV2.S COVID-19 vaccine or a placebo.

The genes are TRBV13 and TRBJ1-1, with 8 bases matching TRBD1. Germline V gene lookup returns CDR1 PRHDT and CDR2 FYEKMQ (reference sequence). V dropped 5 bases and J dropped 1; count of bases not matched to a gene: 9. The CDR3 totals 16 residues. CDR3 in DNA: TGTGCCAGCAGCCCAGGGGGCAGGCGAAAGAACACTGAAGCTTTCTTT. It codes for CASSPGGRRKNTEAFF.

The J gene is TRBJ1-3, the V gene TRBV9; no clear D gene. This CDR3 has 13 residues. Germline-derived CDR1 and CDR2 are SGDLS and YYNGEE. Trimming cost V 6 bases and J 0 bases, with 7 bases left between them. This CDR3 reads CASNLDSGNTIYF. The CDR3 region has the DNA TGTGCCAGCAACCTAGACTCTGGAAACACCATATATTTT. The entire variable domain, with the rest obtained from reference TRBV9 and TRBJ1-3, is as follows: DSGVTQTPKHLITATGQRVTLRCSPRSGDLSVYWYQQSLDQGLQFLIQYYNGEERAKGNILERFSAQQFPDLHSELNLSSLELGDSALYFCASNLDSGNTIYFGEGSWLTVV.

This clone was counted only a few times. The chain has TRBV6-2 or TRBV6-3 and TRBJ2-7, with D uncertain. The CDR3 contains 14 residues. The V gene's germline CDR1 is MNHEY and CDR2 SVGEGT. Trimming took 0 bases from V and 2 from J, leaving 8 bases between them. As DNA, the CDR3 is TGTGCCAGCAGTTACTCGCCAGATACCTACGAGCAGTACTTC. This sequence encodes CASSYSPDTYEQYF.

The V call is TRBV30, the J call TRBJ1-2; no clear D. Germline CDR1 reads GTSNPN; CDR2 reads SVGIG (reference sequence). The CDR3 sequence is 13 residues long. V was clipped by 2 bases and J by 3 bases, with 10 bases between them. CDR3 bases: TGTGCCTGGAGTTATGGGTGGGACTATGGCTACACCTTC. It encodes CAWSYGWDYGYTF.

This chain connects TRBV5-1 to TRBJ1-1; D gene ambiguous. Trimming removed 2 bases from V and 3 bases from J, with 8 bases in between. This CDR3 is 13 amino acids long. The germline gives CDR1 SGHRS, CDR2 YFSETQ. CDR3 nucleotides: TGCGCCAGCAGCTTAGTGAGCCACACTGAAGCTTTCTTT. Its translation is CASSLVSHTEAFF. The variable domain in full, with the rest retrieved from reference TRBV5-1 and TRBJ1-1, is KAGVTQTPRYLIKTRGQQVTLSCSPISGHRSVSWYQQTPGQGLQFLFEYFSETQRNKGNFPGRFSGRQFSNSRSEMNVSTLELGDSALYLCASSLVSHTEAFFGQGTRLTVV.

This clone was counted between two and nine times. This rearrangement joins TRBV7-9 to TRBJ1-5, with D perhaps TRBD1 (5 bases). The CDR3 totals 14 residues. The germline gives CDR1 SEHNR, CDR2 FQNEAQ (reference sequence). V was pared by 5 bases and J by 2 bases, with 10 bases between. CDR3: CASSIQGGNQPQHF. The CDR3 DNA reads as TGTGCCAGCAGCATTCAGGGAGGCAATCAGCCCCAGCATTTT. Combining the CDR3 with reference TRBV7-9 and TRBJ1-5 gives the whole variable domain DTGVSQNPRHKITKRGQNVTFRCDPISEHNRLYWYRQTLGQGPEFLTYFQNEAQLEKSRLLSDRFSAERPKGSFSTLEIQRTEQGDSAMYLCASSIQGGNQPQHFGDGTRLSIL.

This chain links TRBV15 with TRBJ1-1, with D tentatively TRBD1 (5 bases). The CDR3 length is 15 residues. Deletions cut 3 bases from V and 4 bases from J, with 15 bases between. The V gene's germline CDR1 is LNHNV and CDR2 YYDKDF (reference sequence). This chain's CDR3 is CATSRRGVRGTEAFF. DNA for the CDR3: TGTGCCACCAGCAGGAGAGGGGTTAGGGGCACTGAAGCTTTCTTT.

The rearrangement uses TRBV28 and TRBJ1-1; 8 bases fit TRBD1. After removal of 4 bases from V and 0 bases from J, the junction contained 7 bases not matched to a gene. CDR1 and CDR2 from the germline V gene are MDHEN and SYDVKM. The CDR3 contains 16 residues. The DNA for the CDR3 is TGTGCCAGCAGTTCGCTGACAGGGGCCTTGAACACTGAAGCTTTCTTT. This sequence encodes CASSSLTGALNTEAFF.

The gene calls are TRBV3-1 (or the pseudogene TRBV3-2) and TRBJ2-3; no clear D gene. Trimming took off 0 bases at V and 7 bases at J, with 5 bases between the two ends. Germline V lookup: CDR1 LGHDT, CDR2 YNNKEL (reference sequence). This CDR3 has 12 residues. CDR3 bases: TGTGCCAGCAGCCAAGAGGGGAATACGCAGTATTTT. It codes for CASSQEGNTQYF.

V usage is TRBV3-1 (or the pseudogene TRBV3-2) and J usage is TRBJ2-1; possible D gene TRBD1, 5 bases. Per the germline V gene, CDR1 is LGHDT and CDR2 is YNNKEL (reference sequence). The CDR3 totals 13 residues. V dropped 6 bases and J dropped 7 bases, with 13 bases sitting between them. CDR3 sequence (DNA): TGTGCCAGCAGTGATATCAGGGTAAATGAGCAGTTCTTC. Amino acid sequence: CASSDIRVNEQFF.

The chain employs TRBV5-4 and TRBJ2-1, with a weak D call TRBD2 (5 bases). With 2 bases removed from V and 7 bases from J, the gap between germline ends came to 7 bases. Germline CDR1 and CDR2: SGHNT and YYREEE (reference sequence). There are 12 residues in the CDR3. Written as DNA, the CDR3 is TGTGCCAGCAGCTTAGGACTTAATGAGCAGTTCTTC. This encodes CASSLGLNEQFF.

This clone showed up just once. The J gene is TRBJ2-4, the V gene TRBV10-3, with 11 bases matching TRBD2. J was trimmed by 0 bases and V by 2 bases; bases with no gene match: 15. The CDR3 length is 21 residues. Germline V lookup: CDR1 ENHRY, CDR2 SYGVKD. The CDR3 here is CAISEPHVAGGSPLAKNIQYF. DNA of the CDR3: TGTGCCATCAGTGAGCCTCATGTAGCGGGGGGGTCTCCTCTAGCCAAAAACATTCAGTACTTC.

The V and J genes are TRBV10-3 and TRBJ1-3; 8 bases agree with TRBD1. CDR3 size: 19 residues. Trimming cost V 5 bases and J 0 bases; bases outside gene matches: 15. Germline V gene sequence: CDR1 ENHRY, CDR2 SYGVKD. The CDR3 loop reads CAISTADRGLSYSGNTIYF. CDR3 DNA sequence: TGTGCCATCAGTACTGCAGACAGGGGCTTATCCTACTCTGGAAACACCATATATTTT.

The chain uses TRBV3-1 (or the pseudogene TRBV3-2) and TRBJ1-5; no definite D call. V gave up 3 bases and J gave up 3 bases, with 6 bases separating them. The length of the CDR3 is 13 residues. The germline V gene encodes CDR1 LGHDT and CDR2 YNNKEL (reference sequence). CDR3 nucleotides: TGTGCCAGCAGCCAGGGTGACAATCAGCCCCAGCATTTT. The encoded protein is CASSQGDNQPQHF.

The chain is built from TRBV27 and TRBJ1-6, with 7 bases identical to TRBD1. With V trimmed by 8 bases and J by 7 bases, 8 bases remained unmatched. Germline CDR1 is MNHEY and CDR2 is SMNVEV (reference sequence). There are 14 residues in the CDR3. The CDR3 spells CASGGQSSNSPLHF. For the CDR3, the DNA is TGTGCCAGCGGGGGACAGTCTTCAAATTCACCCCTCCACTTT.

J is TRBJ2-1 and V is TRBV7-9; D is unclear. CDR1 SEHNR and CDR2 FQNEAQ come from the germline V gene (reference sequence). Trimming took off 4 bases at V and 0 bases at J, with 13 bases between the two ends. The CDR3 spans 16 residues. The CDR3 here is CASSSTTISSYNEQFF. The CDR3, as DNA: TGTGCCAGCAGCTCAACTACAATCAGCTCCTACAATGAGCAGTTCTTC.

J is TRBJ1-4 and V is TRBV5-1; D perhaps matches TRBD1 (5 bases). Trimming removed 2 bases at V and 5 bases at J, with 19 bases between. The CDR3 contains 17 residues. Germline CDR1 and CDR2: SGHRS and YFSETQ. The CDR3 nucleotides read TGCGCCAGCAGCTTCAGGGACCCCGGCCGCCCAAATGAAAAACTGTTTTTT. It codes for CASSFRDPGRPNEKLFF.

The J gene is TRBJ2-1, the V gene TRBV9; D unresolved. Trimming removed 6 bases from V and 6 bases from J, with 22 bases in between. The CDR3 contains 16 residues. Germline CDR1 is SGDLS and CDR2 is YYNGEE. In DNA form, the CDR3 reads TGTGCCAGCACCCCTATTAGGATAGAAACATCCAATGAGCAGTTCTTC. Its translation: CASTPIRIETSNEQFF. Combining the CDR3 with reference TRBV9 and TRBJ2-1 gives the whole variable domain DSGVTQTPKHLITATGQRVTLRCSPRSGDLSVYWYQQSLDQGLQFLIQYYNGEERAKGNILERFSAQQFPDLHSELNLSSLELGDSALYFCASTPIRIETSNEQFFGPGTRLTVL.